This entry features one T cell receptor beta chain sequence. Its specific antigen is unknown. Base-call qualities are not available, and no considerably larger clone is one nucleotide away. The data stem from a study of spatial heterogeneity in lung cancer (dated by TCRdb to the late 2010s). Broadly, across the study: More beta-chain than alpha-chain transcripts were consistently detected, likely reflecting higher beta-chain transcript abundance. In non-small cell lung cancer, the study quantitatively compared TCR alpha and beta repertoires across several tumor regions, matched nontumor lung, and blood. In tumor regions, TCR transcript counts showed a strong correlation with a T cell transcriptional module score from matched bulk RNA-seq. Nonsynonymous mutation counts, determined by whole-exome sequencing of tumor tissue, were related to features of the TCR repertoire. Both alpha and beta chains were TCR-sequenced in around 220 tumor regions, under 85 matched nontumor lung samples and some 50 PBMC samples obtained at surgery. In the raw uncorrected reads, each unique combination of TCR and UMI appeared on average more than ten times.

Results and caveats for the whole study, not just this receptor: Counts of ubiquitous and regional expanded TCRs were found to correlate with counts of ubiquitous and regional nonsynonymous mutations, respectively. The tumor nonsynonymous mutation count correlated with the number of expanded alpha and beta TCRs within the tumor. Additional single-cell paired TCR alpha and beta sequencing was considered necessary to confirm, at a functional level, the hypothesis that regional TCRs recognize regional mutations. TCR-seq coverage of tumor T cells was estimated to be only around 7.3% for alpha chains and about 13% for beta chains.

Libraries were constructed by 5' RACE. Sequencing was carried out with a NextSeq 500. The TCR library protocol attached a unique molecular identifier to each TCR cDNA molecule to allow correction of PCR and sequencing errors. The study's own analysis went as follows. Decombinator tools were used for TCR identification, UMI-based error correction and CDR3 extraction. Expanded TCRs were defined as those above a frequency of 2 per 1,000, corresponding to the top 1% of the tumor frequency distribution. Expanded tumor TCRs were classed as regional if statistically deemed absent (corrected P<0.05) from at least one tumor region, otherwise ubiquitous. Each repertoire was subsampled 100 times to 5,000 TCRs, after which Renyi diversity was computed with the R vegan package. CDR3 similarity networks were built from amino acid triplet string-kernel similarity, with CDR3s being connected when pairwise similarity was above 0.82. The public reads were reanalyzed by TCRdb: fastp trimming at Q25, MiXCR alignment, in-frame beta chains only. Each entry is one CDR3 protein sequence, shown with its most common DNA and genes. TCRdb, not the original authors, processed these V and J calls. The sample profile shows about 100,000 distinct CDR3 sequences; 4.4% of them were found once. The ten largest clonotypes hold approximately 21% of the sample.

The CDR1 and CDR2 encoded by the germline V gene (reference sequence) are MNHNY and SVGAGI. The V and J ends are trimmed by 8 bases and 3 bases, leaving 22 bases between them. CDR3 length: 16 amino acids, cysteine to phenylalanine. Just the 48-base CDR3 DNA is kept, in frame starting at base 1. The time point label of this sample denotes: sample taken at primary tumor resection. Samples were obtained from 72 patients with early-stage, untreated non-small cell lung cancer from the lung TRACERx cohort. For TCR sequencing, whole RNA was extracted from tumor and nontumor lung tissue, or from cryopreserved PBMC samples, and no cell sorting was done. Only patients with enough RNA available from two or more tumor regions were chosen for TCR sequencing. Before selection, tumor and adjacent nontumor lung specimens were reviewed by a lung pathologist.

Rearrangement joined TRBV6-6 to TRBJ2-5; the D region possibly corresponds to TRBD1 (6 bases align). The input for sequencing was lung tumor tissue, taken at surgery. This TCR came from a male donor with early-stage non-small cell lung cancer. DNA sequence: TGTGCCAGCCGAAACCTTAGACAGGTCGAAAAAGAGACCCAGTACTTC. This codes for CASRNLRQVEKETQYF.